One and the same sample provided the 28 T cell receptor beta chains below, sequenced in a study of T cell clones after liver transplantation (dated by TCRdb to the late 2010s). Preparation of the library involved the immunoSEQ multiplex PCR assay. TCRdb stores this immuneACCESS table with in-frame sequences only. Part of the clones is absent; in the studies checked, under half of the shortfall reflects unresolved V genes, and no reason is known for the rest. The sample profile shows a few thousand clones; 27% of them were found once. Of the sample, around 14% falls within the top ten clones. For these receptors, no antigen is known. Alloreactive TCRbeta sequences were defined by sequencing the proliferating CFSE-low cells from the MLR. The sample comprised CD4+ T cells from cultured PBMCs. These receptor sequences come from a human patient who received a liver transplant. A transplant means some T cells may be of graft donor rather than patient origin.

This clone has only one observation. V gene TRBV28 combines with J gene TRBJ1-2, with D unclear. Germline V lookup: CDR1 MDHEN, CDR2 SYDVKM. The CDR3 is 13 residues long. Trimming cost V 2 bases and J 7 bases, with 11 bases left between them. The chain's CDR3 is CASSLADGVGYTF. In DNA form, the CDR3 reads TGTGCCAGCAGTTTAGCCGACGGGGTTGGCTACACCTTC.

This sequence joins TRBV5-1 and TRBJ2-1; D is ambiguous. CDR3 size: 14 residues. V was trimmed by 3 bases and J by 6 bases, leaving 13 bases between them. CDR1 and CDR2 (germline): SGHRS, YFSETQ. The CDR3 nucleotides are TGCGCCAGCAGCTATTATTCCCCGGTCAATGAGCAGTTCTTC. Translation gives CASSYYSPVNEQFF.

This chain uses TRBV28 with TRBJ2-1; no clear D. Per germline, CDR1 MDHEN and CDR2 SYDVKM. CDR3 length: 15 residues. The V end was cut by 4 bases, the J end by 5 bases, with 15 bases between. CDR3 DNA sequence: TGTGCCAGCAGTTCCCAAGAATTAATGGACAATGAGCAGTTCTTC. Protein: CASSSQELMDNEQFF.

This clone was seen a handful of times. V is TRBV6-6 and J is TRBJ2-6; D is unclear. Germline V CDR1 and CDR2: MNHNY, SVGAGI (reference sequence). The CDR3 is made up of 13 amino acids. V dropped 6 bases and J dropped 2 bases, with 5 bases sitting between them. The CDR3 here is CASSPPGANVLTF. In nucleotides, the CDR3 is TGTGCCAGCAGCCCGCCTGGGGCCAACGTCCTGACTTTC.

In nucleotides, the CDR3 is TGTGCCAGCAGCCAGGACCCGGGGGAAGAGACCCAGTACTTC. Translation gives CASSQDPGEETQYF. The J gene is TRBJ2-5, the V gene TRBV4-2, with D possibly matching TRBD2 (6 bases). Per germline, CDR1 LGHNA and CDR2 YNFKEQ. The CDR3 runs to 14 residues. V lost 3 bases and J lost 3, with 11 bases in between.

This clone qualifies as medium-sized. The gene calls are TRBV28 and TRBJ2-7, with D possibly matching TRBD2 (5 bases). Germline CDR1 MDHEN, CDR2 SYDVKM. Trimming pared 6 bases from V and 5 bases from J, leaving 11 bases between. This CDR3 contains 12 residues. The CDR3 here is CASSAGIHEQYF. The CDR3 bases are TGTGCCAGCAGCGCCGGGATACACGAGCAGTACTTC.

J is TRBJ2-7 and V is TRBV7-9, with D tentatively TRBD1 (6 bases). V was cut by 1 base and J by 0 bases, with 7 bases left in between. The CDR3 contains 14 residues. Per the germline V gene, CDR1 is SEHNR and CDR2 is FQNEAQ (reference sequence). In DNA form, the CDR3 reads TGTGCCAGCAGCTTAGGCAGGGGCTCCTACGAGCAGTACTTC. Protein product: CASSLGRGSYEQYF.

This chain uses TRBV6-4 with TRBJ1-2; a possible D gene is TRBD1 (5 bases). Germline CDR1 MRHNA, CDR2 SNTAGT. The CDR3 covers 15 residues. V was clipped by 6 bases and J by 3 bases, with 17 bases between them. CDR3 nucleotide sequence: TGTGCCAGCAGACCCCTCGGGGCGCAGGACTATGGCTACACCTTC. Translated, it gives CASRPLGAQDYGYTF.

V gene TRBV28 combines with J gene TRBJ1-2; D is possibly TRBD1 (5 bases). The V end was cut by 5 bases, the J end by 9 bases, with 13 bases between. The CDR3 contains 12 residues. Germline assignment: CDR1 MDHEN and CDR2 SYDVKM. In DNA, the CDR3 is TGTGCCAGCAGTCGCTTGGGGGGTAGCTACACCTTC. Encoded protein: CASSRLGGSYTF.

The table lists this clone with a few counts. The chain combines TRBV6-1 with TRBJ2-7; tentative D call: TRBD2 (7 bases). Germline V gene lookup returns CDR1 MNHNS and CDR2 SASEGT. The CDR3 contains 14 residues. Trimming cost V 6 bases and J 4 bases, with 16 bases left between them. The chain's CDR3 is CASSPPGEGYEQYF. The CDR3 nucleotides are TGTGCCAGCAGCCCTCCAGGGGAGGGGTACGAGCAGTACTTC.

V and J are TRBV9 and TRBJ2-3; D is unclear. Between the trimmed V and J ends, which lost 0 bases and 0 bases, there was a span of 5 bases. The germline CDR1 and CDR2 sequences are SGDLS and YYNGEE. The CDR3 is 14 amino acids. CDR3 protein: CASSVVASTDTQYF. CDR3 DNA: TGTGCCAGCAGCGTAGTCGCTAGCACAGATACGCAGTATTTT. Based on the CDR3 plus reference TRBV9 and TRBJ2-3, the full variable domain is DSGVTQTPKHLITATGQRVTLRCSPRSGDLSVYWYQQSLDQGLQFLIQYYNGEERAKGNILERFSAQQFPDLHSELNLSSLELGDSALYFCASSVVASTDTQYFGPGTRLTVL.

This clone was detected only a few times. The genes are TRBV18 and TRBJ1-5; D ambiguous. Per germline, CDR1 KGHSH and CDR2 LQKENI. This CDR3 comprises 16 residues. V lost 6 bases to trimming and J lost 0 bases, with 15 bases between them. The CDR3 spells CASSRREQNSNQPQHF. The CDR3, as DNA: TGTGCCAGCTCGCGGAGGGAACAGAATAGCAATCAGCCCCAGCATTTT.

The chain has TRBV5-1 and TRBJ2-1, with 10 bases matching TRBD2. CDR3 length equals 15 residues. Unmatched junction bases numbered 3, after V lost 2 bases and J lost 4 bases. In germline, CDR1 is SGHRS, CDR2 YFSETQ. The CDR3 bases are TGCGCCAGCAGCTTCACTAGCGGGGAGTACAATGAGCAGTTCTTC. This translates into CASSFTSGEYNEQFF.

As to this clone: The same CDR3 can be traced to other DNA sequences in this sample. The CDR3 loop is CNVGLTDTQYF. As DNA, the CDR3 is TGCAACGTAGGACTAACAGATACGCAGTATTTT. The chain employs TRBV29-1 and TRBJ2-3; a possible D gene is TRBD2 (6 bases). The CDR3 runs 11 residues. CDR1 is SQVTM and CDR2 is ANQGSEA in the germline V gene.

In its sample, this clone ranks as medium-sized (0.01 to 0.1%). The V gene is TRBV2, the J gene TRBJ1-4; 9 nucleotides agree with TRBD1. The CDR3 has 15 residues. CDR1 SNHLY and CDR2 FYNNEI come from the germline V gene. The V and J ends lost 8 bases and 0 bases, in that order; junction bases with no gene match: 4. CDR3 bases: TGTGCCAGCGCCCGGGACAGGGCAACTAATGAAAAACTGTTTTTT. Residues: CASARDRATNEKLFF.

This clone was counted between two and nine times. The chain links TRBV11-2 to TRBJ2-1; 12 bases match TRBD2. Germline CDR1 SGHAT, CDR2 FQNNGV. V lost 5 bases to trimming and J lost 2 bases; unmatched junction nucleotides: 4. The CDR3 is 16 residues long. The CDR3 loop is CASSPRTSGAYNEQFF. The DNA for the CDR3 is TGTGCCAGCAGCCCAAGGACTAGCGGGGCCTACAATGAGCAGTTCTTC.

The chain uses TRBV5-5 and TRBJ1-5; D gene ambiguous. Trimming removed 0 bases at V and 8 bases at J, with 9 bases between. CDR1 and CDR2 (germline): SGHKS, YYEKEE (reference sequence). This CDR3 is built from 13 residues. This CDR3 is CASSLELREPQHF. DNA of the CDR3: TGTGCCAGCAGCTTGGAGCTGCGTGAGCCCCAGCATTTT.

By frequency in the sample, this clone is medium-sized. V and J are TRBV15 and TRBJ2-4, with D uncertain. Between the trimmed V and J ends, which lost 0 bases and 5 bases, there was a span of 5 bases. The germline V gene has CDR1 LNHNV and CDR2 YYDKDF (reference sequence). This CDR3 comprises 13 residues. This chain's CDR3 is CATSRDVQNIQYF. CDR3 bases: TGTGCCACCAGCAGAGATGTACAAAACATTCAGTACTTC.

This chain links TRBV29-1 with TRBJ2-3, with a possible D match to TRBD1 (5 bases). Germline loops: CDR1 SQVTM, CDR2 ANQGSEA. V lost 4 bases and J 8 bases, leaving 10 bases between the germline ends. This CDR3 contains 11 residues. The CDR3 coding sequence is TGCAGCGTTGGGAAGCAGGGTACGCAGTATTTT. Translated: CSVGKQGTQYF.

Judged by abundance, this clone is medium-sized. The chain's CDR3 is CAISEERTSGSPDTQYF. CDR3 bases: TGTGCCATCAGTGAGGAAAGGACTAGCGGGAGTCCAGATACGCAGTATTTT. V and J are TRBV10-3 and TRBJ2-3; 13 nucleotides match TRBD2. Germline CDR1 and CDR2: ENHRY and SYGVKD. The CDR3 has 17 residues. The ends lost 2 bases at V and 4 bases at J; junction bases unmatched: 6.

This clone was counted only a few times. V gene TRBV7-5 combines with J gene TRBJ1-6; no DNA check was done on the table's D call, TRBD1. TRBV7-5 has pseudogene status. This CDR3 is built from 18 residues. The CDR3 is CVRSSHHRGISYNSPLHF. In DNA, the CDR3 is TGTGTCAGAAGCTCCCACCACAGGGGGATATCCTATAATTCACCCCTCCACTTT.

As regards this clone: This may be a read error: a much more frequent sequence differs by one nucleotide. V usage is TRBV7-3 and J usage is TRBJ2-6; 7 nucleotides align to TRBD1. This CDR3 has 16 amino acids. V shed 6 bases, J shed 3 bases, and the junction held 8 bases outside the gene matches. Germline V lookup: CDR1 SGHTA, CDR2 FQGTGA. CDR3 region: CASSRQGSCGANVLTF. The CDR3 nucleotides read TGTGCCAGCAGTAGACAGGGTTCTTGTGGGGCCAACGTCCTGACTTTC.

A few counts support this clone. The rearrangement uses TRBV29-1 and TRBJ1-1; D not resolved. Germline V CDR1 and CDR2: SQVTM, ANQGSEA. V was trimmed by 6 bases and J by 11 bases, leaving 10 bases between them. CDR3 size: 9 residues. In nucleotides, the CDR3 is TGCAGCGTAACAGAGGGCGCTTTCTTT. Protein: CSVTEGAFF. Full variable domain (remainder filled in from reference TRBV29-1 and TRBJ1-1): SAVISQKPSRDICQRGTSLTIQCQVDSQVTMMFWYRQQPGQSLTLIATANQGSEATYESGFVIDKFPISRPNLTFSTLTVSNMSPEDSSIYLCSVTEGAFFGQGTRLTVV.

In its sample, this clone is medium-sized. The chain combines TRBV11-2 with TRBJ1-2; D ambiguous. CDR1 is SGHAT and CDR2 is FQNNGV in the germline V gene. CDR3 size: 13 residues. Trimming took off 3 bases at V and 3 bases at J, with 8 bases between the two ends. As DNA, the CDR3 is TGTGCCAGCAGCTTCAACTTGGACTATGGCTACACCTTC. It codes for CASSFNLDYGYTF.

J is TRBJ2-4 and V is TRBV7-3; TRBD1 agrees at 7 bases. This CDR3 is 14 amino acids long. CDR1 is SGHTA and CDR2 is FQGTGA in the germline V gene. V was pared by 4 bases and J by 8 bases, with 8 bases of the junction left unmatched. The CDR3 sequence is CASSSRGSKDIQYF. The CDR3 nucleotides read TGTGCCAGCAGCTCCAGGGGGAGTAAGGACATTCAGTACTTC. The whole variable domain, remainder taken from reference TRBV7-3 and TRBJ2-4, is GAGVSQTPSNKVTEKGKYVELRCDPISGHTALYWYRQSLGQGPEFLIYFQGTGAADDSGLPNDRFFAVRPEGSVSTLKIQRTERGDSAVYLCASSSRGSKDIQYFGAGTRLSVL.

In its sample, this clone ranks as medium-sized. This rearrangement joins TRBV5-1 to TRBJ1-2; D call uncertain. Trimming left V 5 bases short and J 4 bases short, with 12 bases between. The CDR3 sequence is 13 residues long. CDR1 is SGHRS and CDR2 is YFSETQ in the germline V gene. CDR3 sequence reads: CASSKAAAYGYTF. CDR3 nucleotides: TGCGCCAGCAGTAAGGCAGCGGCCTATGGCTACACCTTC.

The V gene is TRBV19, the J gene TRBJ2-7; the D gene is possibly TRBD2 (5 bases). Deletions cut 9 bases from V and 0 bases from J, with 12 bases between. CDR3 length equals 13 residues. Germline CDR1 LNHDA, CDR2 SQIVND (reference sequence). CDR3 protein: CASSLRGSYEQYF. The CDR3, as DNA: TGTGCCAGCAGCTTACGGGGCTCCTACGAGCAGTACTTC.

J is TRBJ1-1 and V is TRBV7-5; TRBD1 was called by the table and not checked on the DNA. TRBV7-5 is designated a pseudogene. The CDR3 spans 15 residues. This CDR3 is CVRSLAATGGPEAFF. The CDR3 DNA sequence: TGTGTCAGAAGCTTAGCGGCGACAGGGGGGCCAGAAGCTTTCTTT.